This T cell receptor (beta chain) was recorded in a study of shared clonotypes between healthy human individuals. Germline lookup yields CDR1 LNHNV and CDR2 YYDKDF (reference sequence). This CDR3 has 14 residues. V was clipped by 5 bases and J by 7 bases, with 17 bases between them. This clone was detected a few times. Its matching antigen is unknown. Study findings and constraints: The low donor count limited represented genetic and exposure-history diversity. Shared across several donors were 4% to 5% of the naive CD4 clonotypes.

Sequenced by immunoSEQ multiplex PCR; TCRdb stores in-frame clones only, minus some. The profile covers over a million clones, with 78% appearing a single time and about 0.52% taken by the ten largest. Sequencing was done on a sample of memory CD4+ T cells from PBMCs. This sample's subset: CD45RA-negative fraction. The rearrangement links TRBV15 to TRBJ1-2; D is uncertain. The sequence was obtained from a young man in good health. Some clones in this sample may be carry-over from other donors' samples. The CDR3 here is CATSGRLEVSGYTF. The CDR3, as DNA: TGTGCCACCAGCGGCAGACTAGAAGTATCTGGCTACACCTTC. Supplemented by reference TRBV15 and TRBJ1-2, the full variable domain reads DAMVIQNPRYQVTQFGKPVTLSCSQTLNHNVMYWYQQKSSQAPKLLFHYYDKDFNNEADTPDNFQSRRPNTSFCFLDIRSPGLGDTAMYLCATSGRLEVSGYTFGSGTRLTVV.